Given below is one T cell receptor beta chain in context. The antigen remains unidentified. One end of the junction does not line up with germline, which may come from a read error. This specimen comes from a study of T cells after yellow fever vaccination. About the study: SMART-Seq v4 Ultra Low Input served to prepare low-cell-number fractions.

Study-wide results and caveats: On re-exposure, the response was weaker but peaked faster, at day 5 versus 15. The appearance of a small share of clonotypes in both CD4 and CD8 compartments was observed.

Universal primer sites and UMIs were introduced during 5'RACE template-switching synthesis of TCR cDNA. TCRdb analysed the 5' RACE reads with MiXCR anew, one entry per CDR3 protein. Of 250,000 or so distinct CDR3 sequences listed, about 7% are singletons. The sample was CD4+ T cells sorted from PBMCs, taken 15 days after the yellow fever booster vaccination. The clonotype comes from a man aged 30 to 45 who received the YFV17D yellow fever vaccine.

In DNA, the CDR3 is TGTGCCTGCAGCCAAGTCGGATTCCCATCCTACGAGCAGTACTTC. Amino acid sequence: CACSQVGFPSYEQYF. The rearrangement uses TRBV3-1 and TRBJ2-7; D is undetermined. The CDR3 covers 15 residues. Germline V gene lookup returns CDR1 LGHDT and CDR2 YNNKEL (reference sequence).